The 23 T cell receptor beta chains in this list originate from one sample, sequenced in a study of blood T cell repertoires in COVID-19. Sequencing used immunoSEQ multiplex PCR; TCRdb keeps in-frame clones, though not all of them. In the table there are roughly 200,000 clones, about 76% of which are singletons. Sequenced sample: peripheral blood. The receptors derive from a woman between 40 and 55 years old with COVID-19, enrolled during active disease.

This clone was seen once. The chain has TRBV7-2 and TRBJ1-1; weak D call: TRBD1 (5 bases). The V gene lost 2 bases and the J gene lost 5 bases, with 12 bases spanning the gap. The CDR3 is 14 amino acids. Looked up from germline, CDR1 is SGHTA and CDR2 is FQGNSA. In DNA, the CDR3 is TGTGCCAGCAGCTTAAGGGGATCGTGGACTGAAGCTTTCTTT. The encoded protein is CASSLRGSWTEAFF.

This chain links TRBV10-3 with TRBJ2-3, with 7 bases identical to TRBD2. CDR1 and CDR2 (germline): ENHRY, SYGVKD. The CDR3 runs 15 residues. The V and J ends lost 4 bases and 1 base, in that order; junction bases with no gene match: 5. The CDR3: CAISGDYSRTDTQYF. CDR3 nucleotides: TGTGCCATCAGTGGGGACTACAGCCGCACAGATACGCAGTATTTT.

V is TRBV10-1 and J is TRBJ2-6; D unclear. CDR1 and CDR2 from the germline V gene are WNHNN and SYGVQD (reference sequence). There are 14 residues in the CDR3. Trimming cost V 3 bases and J 0 bases, with 3 bases left between them. Here the CDR3 reads CASSEASGANVLTF. CDR3 DNA sequence: TGCGCCAGCAGTGAAGCCTCTGGGGCCAACGTCCTGACTTTC.

The chain carries TRBV7-8 and TRBJ2-5, with 8 bases that match TRBD1. CDR3 length: 14 amino acids. Germline loops: CDR1 SGHVS, CDR2 FQNEAQ. V was pared by 2 bases and J by 2 bases, with 1 base of the junction left unmatched. The CDR3 sequence is CASSLRDRQETQYF. CDR3 nucleotides: TGTGCCAGCAGCTTAAGGGACAGGCAAGAGACCCAGTACTTC.

The genes are TRBV3-1 (or the pseudogene TRBV3-2) and TRBJ2-2; D might be TRBD2 (6 bases). Trimming took off 2 bases at V and 7 bases at J, with 14 bases between the two ends. Germline CDR1 is LGHDT and CDR2 is YNNKEL (reference sequence). The length of the CDR3 is 15 residues. Here the CDR3 DNA reads TGTGCCAGCAGCCAACCCGGAGCGGGTCTCGGGGAGCTGTTTTTT. Amino acids: CASSQPGAGLGELFF.

V gene TRBV6-5 combines with J gene TRBJ1-1; 8 nucleotides match TRBD1. Germline trimming cut 5 bases from V and 4 bases from J; bases unmatched to any gene: 6. The CDR3 extends over 14 amino acids. Per the germline V gene, CDR1 is MNHEY and CDR2 is SVGAGI. The chain's CDR3 is CASSLTGVGTEAFF. The CDR3 region has the DNA TGTGCCAGCAGTCTGACAGGGGTTGGCACTGAAGCTTTCTTT.

This chain joins TRBV6-5 and TRBJ2-1, with 11 bases fitting TRBD2. This CDR3 spans 15 amino acids. Trimming at V came to 4 bases and at J to 4 bases, leaving 3 bases not matched to a gene. Germline V gene lookup returns CDR1 MNHEY and CDR2 SVGAGI. This CDR3 is CASSSGTSGYNEQFF. The CDR3 DNA reads as TGTGCCAGCAGTTCCGGGACTAGCGGATACAATGAGCAGTTCTTC.

The J gene is TRBJ2-7, the V gene TRBV9; 9 bases fit TRBD2. From germline, CDR1 is SGDLS and CDR2 YYNGEE. This CDR3 has 15 amino acids. V was pared by 0 bases and J by 3 bases, with 4 bases of the junction left unmatched. The CDR3: CASSVGASGIYEQYF. The CDR3, as DNA: TGTGCCAGCAGCGTAGGGGCTAGCGGGATCTACGAGCAGTACTTC.

The chain recombines TRBV12-3 or TRBV12-4 with TRBJ2-2; a weak D match, TRBD2 (5 bases). V was trimmed by 5 bases and J by 7 bases, leaving 11 bases between them. This CDR3 spans 13 amino acids. The CDR3 DNA reads TGTGCCAGCAGTCTACTAGGTATCGGGGAGCTGTTTTTT. It translates to CASSLLGIGELFF.

The chain recombines TRBV4-2 with TRBJ2-5; 9 bases align to TRBD1. The CDR3 contains 13 residues. Germline-derived CDR1 and CDR2 are LGHNA and YNFKEQ. J gave up 7 bases and V 4 bases, and 4 bases lay outside the gene matches. CDR3 residues: CASSPTGGATQYF. In nucleotides, the CDR3 is TGTGCCAGCAGCCCGACAGGGGGGGCGACCCAGTACTTC.

The chain links TRBV7-8 to TRBJ1-5, with 7 nucleotides matching TRBD1. Germline loops: CDR1 SGHVS, CDR2 FQNEAQ. V gave up 5 bases and J gave up 2 bases; unmatched junction bases: 6. This CDR3 spans 15 amino acids. This chain's CDR3 is CASSLDRAGNQPQHF. The CDR3 DNA follows: TGTGCCAGCAGCCTCGACAGGGCTGGCAATCAGCCCCAGCATTTT.

The chain couples TRBV4-1 to TRBJ1-5; possibly TRBD1 for D (5 bases). Trimming stripped 0 bases from V and 6 bases from J, with 12 bases between. This CDR3 is built from 15 residues. Germline-derived CDR1 and CDR2 are MGHRA and YSYEKL. The CDR3: CASSQDGTRPQPQHF. The CDR3 nucleotides read TGCGCCAGCAGCCAAGATGGGACTCGGCCTCAGCCCCAGCATTTT.

In DNA, the CDR3 is TGTGCCAGCAGTTACTCGGGGGGGTTAAGGCCCTACGAGCAGTACTTC. This codes for CASSYSGGLRPYEQYF. The V call is TRBV6-5, the J call TRBJ2-7; TRBD2 agrees at 7 bases. The ends lost 0 bases at V and 2 bases at J; junction bases unmatched: 7. The germline V gene has CDR1 MNHEY and CDR2 SVGAGI. This CDR3 has 16 residues.

The V and J genes are TRBV5-5 and TRBJ1-3; 10 nucleotides agree with TRBD1. There are 16 residues in the CDR3. Germline assignment: CDR1 SGHKS and CDR2 YYEKEE (reference sequence). V dropped 3 bases and J dropped 5; count of bases not matched to a gene: 8. CDR3 DNA: TGTGCCAGCAGCTCACTCCCGGGACAGGGGCGAAACACCATATATTTT. It is translated as CASSSLPGQGRNTIYF.

This chain links TRBV11-3 with TRBJ2-2; TRBD1 agrees at 7 bases. The CDR3 runs 15 residues. With V trimmed by 5 bases and J by 5 bases, 8 bases remained unmatched. The germline CDR1 and CDR2 sequences are SGHNT and YENEEA. CDR3 residues: CASSHRQGETGELFF. In DNA form, the CDR3 reads TGTGCCAGCAGCCATCGGCAGGGGGAAACCGGGGAGCTGTTTTTT. The entire variable domain, with the rest obtained from reference TRBV11-3 and TRBJ2-2, is as follows: EAGVVQSPRYKIIEKKQPVAFWCNPISGHNTLYWYLQNLGQGPELLIRYENEEAVDDSQLPKDRFSAERLKGVDSTLKIQPAELGDSAVYLCASSHRQGETGELFFGEGSRLTVL.

The V gene is TRBV19, the J gene TRBJ1-2, with 7 positions matching TRBD1. V was pared by 3 bases and J by 4 bases, with 8 bases of the junction left unmatched. This CDR3 spans 15 amino acids. CDR1 LNHDA and CDR2 SQIVND come from the germline V gene (reference sequence). The CDR3 sequence: CASSILRGPTYGYTF. CDR3 bases: TGTGCCAGTAGTATTCTAAGGGGGCCTACCTATGGCTACACCTTC.

This clone was counted between two and nine times. This chain connects TRBV7-9 to TRBJ2-3, with TRBD2 identical over 10 bases. CDR1 is SEHNR, CDR2 FQNEAQ, per germline (reference sequence). J gave up 2 bases and V 1 base, and 9 bases lay outside the gene matches. The CDR3 loop spans 18 amino acids. Here the CDR3 reads CASSLEVPAGGPTDTQYF. CDR3 nucleotide sequence: TGTGCCAGCAGCTTAGAGGTCCCAGCGGGGGGGCCCACAGATACGCAGTATTTT.

The CDR3 bases are TGTGCCAGCAGCCGAACGGGTCCACGGGGGTATACAGATACGCAGTATTTT. It translates to CASSRTGPRGYTDTQYF. The chain recombines TRBV5-5 with TRBJ2-3; D perhaps matches TRBD2 (6 bases). Trimming took 4 bases from V and 3 from J, leaving 21 bases between them. Germline V gene lookup returns CDR1 SGHKS and CDR2 YYEKEE (reference sequence). The CDR3 has 17 amino acids.

The rearrangement uses TRBV24-1 and TRBJ2-5; 12 nucleotides align to TRBD2. The length of the CDR3 is 17 residues. The germline V gene has CDR1 KGHDR and CDR2 SFDVKD. After removal of 2 bases from V and 3 bases from J, the junction contained 6 bases not matched to a gene. The CDR3, as DNA: TGTGCCACCAGTGATTCTACACTAGCGGGGGGTAAAGAGACCCAGTACTTC. Its protein product is CATSDSTLAGGKETQYF.

The genes are TRBV3-1 (or the pseudogene TRBV3-2) and TRBJ1-5; D is possibly TRBD1 (5 bases). The CDR3 is 16 amino acids. Germline V gene sequence: CDR1 LGHDT, CDR2 YNNKEL (reference sequence). V dropped 3 bases and J dropped 2 bases, with 14 bases sitting between them. CDR3 protein: CASSQAGGEGNQPQHF. The CDR3 DNA reads TGTGCCAGCAGCCAGGCGGGGGGTGAAGGCAATCAGCCCCAGCATTTT.

The CDR3 bases are TGTGCCAGCAGTTTACGGGGGATAAACTATGGCTACACCTTC. Translating it yields CASSLRGINYGYTF. This chain links TRBV28 with TRBJ1-2; maybe TRBD1 (5 bases). CDR3 size: 14 residues. V gave up 2 bases and J gave up 2 bases, with 9 bases separating them. Germline CDR1 MDHEN, CDR2 SYDVKM.

V gene TRBV19 combines with J gene TRBJ2-5, with D possibly being TRBD1 (8 bases). Germline V gives CDR1 LNHDA, CDR2 SQIVND (reference sequence). Trimming left V 1 base short and J 4 bases short, with 13 bases between. The CDR3 totals 15 residues. The CDR3 loop reads CASSIGNRGGETQYF. The CDR3 DNA is TGTGCCAGTAGTATAGGAAACAGGGGGGGAGAGACCCAGTACTTC.

This chain links TRBV30 with TRBJ1-2; D possibly corresponds to TRBD1 (5 bases). Deletions cut 4 bases from V and 4 bases from J, with 13 bases between. Germline loops: CDR1 GTSNPN, CDR2 SVGIG (reference sequence). The CDR3 sequence is 13 residues long. This CDR3 is CAWITQGTYGYTF. In DNA form, the CDR3 reads TGTGCCTGGATTACTCAGGGTACCTATGGCTACACCTTC.